This T cell receptor beta chain came from a study of blood T cell repertoires in COVID-19. In the study overall: Specimens from acute and convalescent COVID-19 originated in the United States, Italy and Spain.

Trimming removed 2 bases at V and 3 bases at J, with 8 bases between. Germline CDR1 and CDR2: MDHEN and SYDVKM. The CDR3 has 13 residues. Generated by immunoSEQ multiplex PCR, the TCRdb table keeps only in-frame clones and is missing some. The data contain 95,000 to 150,000 clones, roughly 84% of them singletons. Recovery among Cohort 3 donors was established by two negative PCRs, clearance, or symptom resolution. This chain connects TRBV28 to TRBJ2-7; D not certain. Sequences were obtained from PBMCs or T cells enriched from blood (not recorded which). The receptor comes from a woman between 25 and 40 years old who had recovered from COVID-19. The CDR3: CASSLVQYYEQYF. The CDR3, as DNA: TGTGCCAGCAGTTTAGTACAGTACTACGAGCAGTACTTC.